A single sample is the source of the 4 T cell receptor beta chains below, sequenced in a study of CD8+ T cells in alopecia areata. In each case, RNA was isolated and then reverse transcribed into cDNA as the sequencing template. TCRdb keeps only in-frame clones here, not all; method: immunoSEQ multiplex PCR. The table lists 200,000 to 250,000 clones, roughly 69% of them singletons. The sample in question was CD4+ T cells sorted from blood, obtained at week 0. All receptors come from a human donor with alopecia areata.

This clone was seen once. The J gene is TRBJ2-5, the V gene TRBV7-6; D is possibly TRBD1 (6 bases). CDR3 length: 15 residues. Germline V gives CDR1 SGHVS, CDR2 FNYEAQ. Trimming left V 3 bases short and J 4 bases short, with 15 bases between. The CDR3, as DNA: TGTGCCAGCAGCTTGAGGGCTGGGGGCGCAGAGACCCAGTACTTC. Its protein is CASSLRAGGAETQYF.

This chain connects TRBV29-1 to TRBJ2-5, with D possibly being TRBD2 (6 bases). Germline CDR1 reads SQVTM; CDR2 reads ANQGSEA. Trimming removed 6 bases at V and 7 bases at J, with 9 bases between. The CDR3 is 10 residues long. The CDR3 DNA follows: TGCAGCGTGGGGGGAACGACCCAGTACTTC. Translating it yields CSVGGTTQYF.

This clone was picked up one time. The chain uses TRBV30 and TRBJ2-3; D possibly uses TRBD1 or TRBD2 (6 bases each). CDR1 is GTSNPN and CDR2 is SVGIG in the germline V gene (reference sequence). The V end lost 3 bases, the J end lost 5 bases, and 21 bases lay between the germline ends. The CDR3 spans 16 residues. The CDR3 spells CAWSFLPGAPRDTQYF. The CDR3 DNA reads as TGTGCCTGGAGCTTCCTTCCGGGGGCGCCCAGAGATACGCAGTATTTT.

V is TRBV19 and J is TRBJ1-6, with 10 bases identical to TRBD1. CDR1 and CDR2 from the germline V gene are LNHDA and SQIVND (reference sequence). J lost 7 bases, V lost 5 bases, and 2 bases had no gene match. The CDR3 length is 14 residues. CDR3 region: CASSPGQGNSPLHF. CDR3 nucleotide sequence: TGTGCCAGTAGTCCGGGACAGGGGAATTCACCCCTCCACTTT. The full variable domain, with the rest looked up from reference TRBV19 and TRBJ1-6, is DGGITQSPKYLFRKEGQNVTLSCEQNLNHDAMYWYRQDPGQGLRLIYYSQIVNDFQKGDIAEGYSVSREKKESFPLTVTSAQKNPTAFYLCASSPGQGNSPLHFGNGTRLTVT.